This T cell receptor (beta chain) emerged from a study of blood T cell repertoires in COVID-19. This CDR3 contains 17 residues. Germline-derived CDR1 and CDR2 are MGHRA and YSYEKL. The V gene lost 4 bases and the J gene lost 0 bases, with 18 bases spanning the gap. The assay was immunoSEQ multiplex PCR, and TCRdb's table has in-frame clones only and misses some. The data contain approximately 250,000 clones, roughly four fifths of them singletons. The V call is TRBV4-1, the J call TRBJ1-2, with D tentatively TRBD1 (5 bases). The receptor was derived from a man in his forties who had recovered from COVID-19. Sequenced sample: PBMCs or T cells enriched from blood (not recorded which). CDR3 in DNA: TGCGCCAGCAGCCCCTACGAGCGGGGGAACGCTAACTATGGCTACACCTTC. It codes for CASSPYERGNANYGYTF.